This entry lists 18 T cell receptor beta chains sequenced from one sample in a study of technical replicates of blood from four donors. Measured with immunoSEQ multiplex PCR; TCRdb has only the in-frame clones, and not every one. The table lists 90,000 to 100,000 clones, nearly 97% of them singletons, with around 0.24% in the top ten. What was sequenced was T cells isolated from PBMCs. The receptors were gathered from a human donor in good health.

The gene calls are TRBV9 and TRBJ1-3, with D maybe TRBD1 (6 bases). Germline V gene data show CDR1 as SGDLS and CDR2 as YYNGEE. V gave up 3 bases and J gave up 1 base, with 17 bases separating them. The CDR3 sequence is 17 residues long. The DNA of the CDR3 is TGTGCCAGCAGCGCCTACACCGCAGGGGTTTCTGGAAACACCATATATTTT. Residues: CASSAYTAGVSGNTIYF.

The genes are TRBV7-2 and TRBJ2-1, with 12 bases that match TRBD2. The CDR3 extends over 16 amino acids. Germline lookup yields CDR1 SGHTA and CDR2 FQGNSA. V was pared by 7 bases and J by 15 bases, with 19 bases of the junction left unmatched. As DNA, the CDR3 is TGTGCCAGCACCCGGACTAGCGGGAAAGCCGCTGAGGGGGCGTTCTTC. It translates to CASTRTSGKAAEGAFF.

The rearrangement joins TRBV7-6 to TRBJ1-2; D is unresolved. There are 14 residues in the CDR3. V shed 2 bases and J shed 3 bases, with 10 bases lying between them. Germline V gives CDR1 SGHVS, CDR2 FNYEAQ. The CDR3 bases are TGTGCCAGCAGCTTACGGGAGTGGGACTATGGCTACACCTTC. It translates to CASSLREWDYGYTF.

The V and J genes are TRBV7-6 and TRBJ1-1; the D gene is possibly TRBD1 (6 bases). CDR1 and CDR2 from the germline V gene are SGHVS and FNYEAQ. Trimming removed 2 bases at V and 3 bases at J, with 10 bases between. The CDR3 sequence is 14 residues long. This CDR3 reads CASSLSGQHTEAFF. In DNA, the CDR3 is TGTGCCAGCAGCTTATCTGGACAGCACACTGAAGCTTTCTTT.

DNA for the CDR3: TGTGCCACCAGCAGGCCGTCACAGATAGAAGATGGCTACACCTTC. This codes for CATSRPSQIEDGYTF. V usage is TRBV15 and J usage is TRBJ1-2, with no clear D. The CDR3 spans 15 residues. The V end lost 3 bases, the J end lost 6 bases, and 17 bases lay between the germline ends. In germline, CDR1 is LNHNV, CDR2 YYDKDF (reference sequence).

This chain joins TRBV5-4 and TRBJ1-2; a possible D gene is TRBD1 (5 bases). The CDR3 contains 15 residues. V was cut by 3 bases and J by 8 bases, with 20 bases left in between. In germline, CDR1 is SGHNT, CDR2 YYREEE (reference sequence). The CDR3 reads CASSWLTGGARGYTF. CDR3 sequence (DNA): TGTGCCAGCAGCTGGCTGACGGGGGGAGCGAGGGGCTACACCTTC.

The chain recombines TRBV6-5 with TRBJ2-7, with D perhaps TRBD2 (6 bases). CDR1 MNHEY and CDR2 SVGAGI come from the germline V gene. This CDR3 has 14 amino acids. V was pared by 6 bases and J by 3 bases, with 15 bases between. This CDR3 is CASRRRGVFYEQYF. The CDR3 DNA sequence: TGTGCCAGCAGGAGGAGGGGTGTGTTCTACGAGCAGTACTTC.

This chain joins TRBV4-2 and TRBJ1-5; 9 positions match TRBD1. The germline V gene has CDR1 LGHNA and CDR2 YNFKEQ. Unmatched junction bases numbered 7, after V lost 0 bases and J lost 7 bases. This CDR3 has 16 amino acids. The CDR3 DNA is TGTGCCAGCAGCCAAGAGGTGGGACAGGGTTACCAGCCCCAGCATTTT. This gives the protein CASSQEVGQGYQPQHF.

The rearrangement joins TRBV4-1 to TRBJ2-5; 16 nucleotides match TRBD2. Losses at the gene ends were 1 base for V and 5 bases for J; bases not matched to a gene: 13. CDR1 MGHRA and CDR2 YSYEKL come from the germline V gene. The CDR3 extends over 20 amino acids. The CDR3 sequence: CASSQAKGTSGGAEGETQYF. The CDR3 nucleotides are TGCGCCAGCAGCCAAGCCAAGGGGACTAGCGGGGGGGCCGAAGGGGAGACCCAGTACTTC.

CDR3 coding DNA: TGTGCCAGCAGTTACGGACTAAGGGAGACCCAGTACTTC. Its translation is CASSYGLRETQYF. V is TRBV6-6 and J is TRBJ2-5; weak D call: TRBD2 (6 bases). Germline V gene lookup returns CDR1 MNHNY and CDR2 SVGAGI (reference sequence). Trimming removed 2 bases from V and 5 bases from J, with 9 bases in between. CDR3 length: 13 amino acids.

The chain has TRBV5-1 and TRBJ2-7, with TRBD2 identical over 14 bases. V trimming: 1 base; J trimming: 0 bases; junction bases outside the gene matches: 9. The CDR3 extends over 19 amino acids. From germline, CDR1 is SGHRS and CDR2 YFSETQ. CDR3 sequence: CASSLMAGTSGGSSYEQYF. In DNA form, the CDR3 reads TGCGCCAGCAGCTTGATGGCCGGGACTAGCGGGGGTAGCTCCTACGAGCAGTACTTC. The whole variable domain, remainder taken from reference TRBV5-1 and TRBJ2-7, is KAGVTQTPRYLIKTRGQQVTLSCSPISGHRSVSWYQQTPGQGLQFLFEYFSETQRNKGNFPGRFSGRQFSNSRSEMNVSTLELGDSALYLCASSLMAGTSGGSSYEQYFGPGTRLTVT.

The table lists this clone with a count of one. V is TRBV15 and J is TRBJ1-4; the D gene is possibly TRBD1 (6 bases). V lost 0 bases and J 8 bases, leaving 16 bases between the germline ends. In germline, CDR1 is LNHNV, CDR2 YYDKDF (reference sequence). The CDR3 length is 16 residues. The CDR3 reads CATSRDPTGLREKLFF. As DNA, the CDR3 is TGTGCCACCAGCAGAGACCCTACAGGGTTACGGGAAAAACTGTTTTTT.

A single count supports this clone. The genes are TRBV27 and TRBJ2-7; 12 bases are a match to TRBD1. The CDR3 is 16 amino acids. V shed 3 bases, J shed 2 bases, and the junction held 5 bases outside the gene matches. Germline lookup yields CDR1 MNHEY and CDR2 SMNVEV (reference sequence). CDR3 nucleotides: TGTGCCAGCAGTTTCATGGGACAGGGGGCGGCCTACGAGCAGTACTTC. Amino acids: CASSFMGQGAAYEQYF.

This chain uses TRBV25-1 with TRBJ2-2; TRBD2 might be the D (5 bases). Trimming shortened V by 7 bases and J by 4 bases, and 10 bases separated the two germline ends. There are 13 residues in the CDR3. Germline V lookup: CDR1 MGHDK, CDR2 SYGVNS. The CDR3 loop reads CASTRVGTGELFF. DNA for the CDR3: TGTGCCAGCACGAGGGTAGGCACCGGGGAGCTGTTTTTT.

This chain joins TRBV5-4 and TRBJ1-3, with 7 bases identical to TRBD1. The CDR3 is made up of 15 amino acids. V was clipped by 4 bases and J by 5 bases; unmatched bases: 9. Germline assignment: CDR1 SGHNT and CDR2 YYREEE (reference sequence). The CDR3 coding sequence is TGTGCCAGCAGCGAGACAGGGTATACTAGAAACACCATATATTTT. Translating it yields CASSETGYTRNTIYF.

This clone has just a few counts. The rearrangement uses TRBV4-2 and TRBJ1-2, with 12 bases aligning to TRBD1. The CDR3 is 16 amino acids. CDR1 is LGHNA and CDR2 is YNFKEQ in the germline V gene. V lost 4 bases, J lost 6 bases, and 9 bases stayed unmatched. Here the CDR3 DNA reads TGTGCCAGCAGCCCTCAAGCCGGGACAGGGGGCGATGGCTACACCTTC. Its protein is CASSPQAGTGGDGYTF.

The chain uses TRBV6-5 and TRBJ2-7; 9 nucleotides match TRBD1. The germline CDR1 and CDR2 sequences are MNHEY and SVGAGI. CDR3 length: 15 amino acids. The junction had 9 bases not matched to a gene; V was cut back by 6 bases and J by 3 bases. The CDR3 DNA reads as TGTGCCAGCAGCCCCCGACAGGGGGTGATCTACGAGCAGTACTTC. Amino acids: CASSPRQGVIYEQYF.

The count of this clone is one. This sequence joins TRBV20-1 and TRBJ1-2, with 8 bases matching TRBD1. Germline V gives CDR1 DFQATT, CDR2 SNEGSKA (reference sequence). This CDR3 has 11 amino acids. V trimming: 8 bases; J trimming: 7 bases; junction bases outside the gene matches: 6. This CDR3 reads CSLDREAGYTF. The DNA of the CDR3 is TGCAGTTTGGACAGGGAGGCTGGCTACACCTTC.